These T cell receptor beta chains were read from a single sample in a study of OX40 agonist ivuxolimab in advanced cancers. Using immunoSEQ multiplex PCR, the repertoire was profiled, and TCRdb retains in-frame clones only, with some absent. The sample consists of fewer than 100,000 clones, around 85% of them appearing once. The specimen comprised CD4+ or CD8+ T cells sorted from blood, sampled in a trial of the OX40 agonist ivuxolimab. All receptors come from an adult with an advanced solid tumor such as melanoma, head and neck, liver or kidney cancer. CDR3s include the opening cysteine and the closing phenylalanine or tryptophan. D genes are given only for firm matches. Size values are once, few and many counts, or a class for expanded clones, and some rows have none.

TRBJ1-2,TRBV19,.,.,TGTGCCAGTTACAGCACCGGGACCGGGGGGATAGGGGGAGGCTACACCTTC,CASYSTGTGGIGGGYTF
TRBJ2-7,TRBV7-2,few,TRBD1,TGTGCCAGCAGCTTGACAGGGTTTAACGAGCAGTACTTC,CASSLTGFNEQYF
TRBJ2-5,TRBV7-2,.,TRBD2,TGTGCCAGCAGCTTAGGGACTAGCGGAACCCTAGCCCAGTACTTC,CASSLGTSGTLAQYF
TRBJ2-7,TRBV10-1,.,TRBD1,TGCGCCAGCAGCTGGGACAGGGGTTACCTCGAGCAGTACTTC,CASSWDRGYLEQYF
TRBJ2-1,TRBV7-3,.,TRBD1,TGTGCCAGCAGCCGCGGACAGGTCTCCTACAATGAGCAGTTCTTC,CASSRGQVSYNEQFF
TRBJ2-3,TRBV7-2,.,.,TGTGCCAGCAGCCCCCCAACAGATACGCAGTATTTT,CASSPPTDTQYF
TRBJ2-1,TRBV4-3,.,TRBD2,TGCGCCAGCAGCCAATCCTTGCGGGGGGTCTACAATGAGCAGTTCTTC,CASSQSLRGVYNEQFF
TRBJ2-3,TRBV12-5,.,TRBD2,TGTGCTAGTGGTTTGGACCTTCTAGCGGGGGCCGGGAGTACGCAGTATTTT,CASGLDLLAGAGSTQYF
TRBJ1-2,TRBV20-1,.,.,TGCAGTGCTAGAGGGGGTGACGGCTACACCTTC,CSARGGDGYTF
TRBJ2-2,TRBV7-2,.,TRBD2,TGTGCCAGCAGCTTGGTAGCGGGGCCCGGGGAGCTGTTTTTT,CASSLVAGPGELFF
TRBJ2-2,TRBV5-1,.,.,TGCGCCAGCAGCTTGCGCGGGCGCCGGGGCACCGGGGAGCTGTTTTTT,CASSLRGRRGTGELFF
TRBJ2-1,TRBV4-3,.,TRBD2,TGCGCCAGCAGCCAAGGGGGCCGGGCGGGAGGGGACAATGAGCAGTTCTTC,CASSQGGRAGGDNEQFF
TRBJ1-5,TRBV30,.,.,TGTGCCTGGAGTGTATCCTCGGGCGGGCCCCAGCATTTT,CAWSVSSGGPQHF
TRBJ2-5,TRBV6-1,.,TRBD2,TGTGCCAGCAGTGTGACTAGCGGGTCTCAAGAGACCCAGTACTTC,CASSVTSGSQETQYF
TRBJ1-4,TRBV19,.,.,TGTGCCAGTAGTATGTTGCAGGTTAATGAAAAACTGTTTTTT,CASSMLQVNEKLFF